The rows below give T cell receptor beta chains drawn from one sample of a study of read filtering for tumor transcriptome and immune sequencing. Using its own MiXCR run on the reads, TCRdb lists one record per CDR3 protein. This table holds 25,000 to 35,000 distinct CDR3 sequences, around 15% found once. The specimen was a population of CD138-negative cells sorted from bone marrow. These receptors were obtained from a donor at least 40 years old with multiple myeloma. Both conserved end residues are part of each CDR3. D genes are given only for firm matches. Clone sizes are given selectively: once, few, many, or a class where the clone is expanded.

D	V	size	J	CDR3	DNA
TRBD2	TRBV6-2/TRBV6-3	many	TRBJ2-5	CASSYGAPLFVLARPGETQYF	TGTGCCAGCAGTTACGGCGCCCCCTTATTCGTACTAGCGCGACCCGGGGAGACCCAGTACTTC
TRBD1	TRBV7-6	many	TRBJ2-7	CATSSQGAYEQYF	TGTGCCACGTCTTCACAGGGGGCGTACGAGCAGTACTTC
TRBD1	TRBV7-9	many	TRBJ2-7	CASSPGTGVSEQYF	TGTGCCAGCAGCCCCGGGACAGGGGTATCCGAGCAGTACTTC
TRBD2	TRBV19	many	TRBJ2-1	CASSMGGSPYNEQFF	TGTGCCAGTAGTATGGGAGGGAGCCCCTACAATGAGCAGTTCTTC
NA	TRBV4-1	many	TRBJ2-7	CASSQGLWAQTYEQYF	TGCGCCAGCAGCCAAGGGCTGTGGGCGCAGACCTACGAGCAGTACTTC
NA	TRBV19	many	TRBJ2-3	CASSIGLSTDTQYF	TGTGCCAGTAGTATAGGCCTGAGCACAGATACGCAGTATTTT
NA	TRBV29-1	many	TRBJ2-7	CSASRGSSYEQYF	TGCAGCGCATCCCGAGGGAGTTCCTACGAGCAGTACTTC
NA	TRBV4-1	many	TRBJ2-7	CASSQSENSAYEQYF	TGCGCCAGCAGCCAGAGCGAAAACTCTGCCTACGAGCAGTACTTC
NA	TRBV20-1	many	TRBJ2-7	CSAPGPYEQYF	TGCAGTGCTCCGGGACCCTACGAGCAGTACTTC
NA	TRBV24-1	many	TRBJ2-1	CATMVGGDYNEQSF	TGTGCCACCATGGTTGGGGGAGACTACAATGAGCAGTCCTTC
NA	TRBV10-3	few	TRBJ1-5	CAIRGGGNQPQHF	TGTGCCATCAGAGGAGGTGGCAATCAGCCCCAGCATTTT
NA	TRBV20-1	once	TRBJ2-7	CSASRGISKEQYF	TGCAGTGCTAGCAGGGGTATCTCGAAGGAGCAGTACTTC
NA	TRBV5-1	many	TRBJ2-1	CASTLANRTRGHNEQFF	TGCGCCAGCACCCTGGCTAATCGGACGAGGGGCCACAATGAGCAGTTCTTC
NA	TRBV24-1	many	TRBJ1-1	CATQDSLMNTEAFF	TGTGCCACCCAGGACAGTTTAATGAACACTGAAGCTTTCTTT
TRBD1	TRBV4-2	many	TRBJ2-1	CASSQGDRAGYNEQFF	TGTGCCAGCAGCCAAGGTGACAGGGCGGGTTACAATGAGCAGTTCTTC
NA	TRBV4-1	many	TRBJ1-2	CASSQDPQNYGYTF	TGCGCCAGCAGCCAAGACCCGCAGAACTATGGCTACACCTTC
TRBD1	TRBV6-2/TRBV6-3	many	TRBJ1-2	CATTDRRYGYTF	TGTGCCACTACGGACAGGAGGTATGGCTACACCTTC
TRBD2	TRBV6-1	many	TRBJ2-7	CASTKDSGRYEQYF	TGTGCCAGCACCAAGGATAGCGGGAGGTACGAGCAGTACTTC
NA	TRBV28	many	TRBJ2-7	CASSLLGPYEQYF	TGTGCCAGCAGTTTATTGGGACCCTACGAGCAGTACTTC
TRBD2	TRBV20-1	many	TRBJ2-7	CSARHRDYPWEQYF	TGCAGTGCTAGGCACCGGGACTACCCTTGGGAGCAGTACTTC
NA	TRBV12-3/TRBV12-4	many	TRBJ1-6	CASSSGGFPNSPLHF	TGTGCCAGCAGTTCCGGGGGTTTCCCTAATTCACCCCTCCACTTT
NA	TRBV19	NA	TRBJ1-5	CASSIQGSAQPQHF	TGTGCCAGTAGTATACAGGGCTCGGCACAGCCCCAGCATTTT
TRBD2	TRBV15	many	TRBJ2-3	CATSGGLAGPTDTQYF	TGTGCCACCAGCGGGGGACTAGCGGGACCCACAGATACGCAGTATTTT
NA	TRBV20-1	many	TRBJ2-3	CSARAERLVGTDTQYF	TGCAGTGCTAGGGCGGAGCGGCTAGTAGGCACAGATACGCAGTATTTT
NA	TRBV12-3/TRBV12-4	many	TRBJ1-4	CASSPIGGASEKLFF	TGTGCCAGCAGTCCTATCGGTGGGGCCAGTGAAAAACTGTTTTTT
TRBD2	TRBV7-6	many	TRBJ2-3	CASSFSGTSGAGGTDTQYF	TGTGCCAGCAGCTTCTCCGGGACTAGCGGGGCGGGTGGGACAGATACGCAGTATTTT
NA	TRBV5-1	few	TRBJ2-3	CASSLFITGASSTDTQYF	TGCGCCAGCAGCTTATTTATAACCGGGGCTTCTAGCACAGATACGCAGTATTTT
TRBD2	TRBV5-6	many	TRBJ2-3	CASSAGTGRSDTQYF	TGTGCCAGCAGCGCAGGGACCGGGAGGTCGGATACGCAGTATTTT
TRBD2	TRBV15	many	TRBJ2-7	CATSREEIAGYPSSYEQYF	TGTGCCACCAGCAGAGAGGAAATAGCGGGATACCCAAGCTCCTACGAGCAGTACTTC
NA	TRBV28	many	TRBJ2-1	CASSRLSSYNEQFF	TGTGCCAGCAGCCGCTTGAGCTCCTACAATGAGCAGTTCTTC
TRBD1	TRBV7-2	many	TRBJ2-7	CASSKKTGKGPYEQYF	TGTGCCAGCAGCAAAAAGACAGGGAAGGGGCCCTACGAGCAGTACTTC
NA	TRBV5-1	NA	TRBJ2-1	CASMFEEYNEQFF	TGCGCCAGCATGTTCGAGGAGTACAATGAGCAGTTCTTC
NA	TRBV14	many	TRBJ2-1	CASSQEGATTEQFF	TGTGCCAGCAGCCAAGAGGGGGCTACGACCGAGCAGTTCTTC
TRBD1	TRBV6-2/TRBV6-3	many	TRBJ1-4	CASSFGTATNEKLFF	TGTGCCAGCAGTTTCGGGACAGCAACTAATGAAAAACTGTTTTTT
TRBD2	TRBV2	few	TRBJ2-1	CAIGTSGNVGEQFF	TGTGCCATCGGGACTAGCGGGAACGTGGGTGAGCAGTTCTTC
NA	TRBV20-1	many	TRBJ2-2	CSARVGHPPNTGELFF	TGCAGTGCTAGAGTGGGGCACCCACCGAACACCGGGGAGCTGTTTTTT
NA	TRBV11-2	once	TRBJ2-2	CASSLDLRDRALAGVDADTGELFF	TGTGCCAGCAGCTTAGATTTGAGGGACAGGGCCCTAGCGGGAGTCGACGCGGACACCGGGGAGCTGTTCTTT
NA	TRBV5-1	NA	TRBJ2-1	CAISLVGHPNNEQFF	TGCGCCATCAGCTTGGTCGGGCATCCGAACAATGAGCAGTTCTTC
NA	TRBV11-2	many	TRBJ2-7	CASSFGQGYEQYF	TGTGCCAGCAGCTTCGGTCAGGGCTACGAGCAGTACTTC
TRBD1	TRBV10-2	NA	TRBJ1-2	CASSERLGTGVGYGYTF	TGCGCCAGCAGTGAACGCTTGGGGACAGGGGTAGGGTATGGCTACACCTTC
NA	TRBV27	many	TRBJ1-1	CASGGGGEAFF	TGTGCCAGCGGGGGAGGAGGCGAAGCTTTCTTT
NA	TRBV12-3/TRBV12-4	many	TRBJ1-1	CASSPQGGLNTEAFF	TGTGCCAGCAGTCCTCAGGGAGGCCTGAACACTGAAGCTTTCTTT
TRBD1	TRBV27	many	TRBJ1-4	CASSLRGDRVGGTNEKLFF	TGTGCCAGCAGTTTAAGGGGCGACAGGGTCGGAGGGACTAATGAAAAACTGTTTTTT
NA	TRBV25-1	NA	TRBJ2-3	CASSGSTDTQYF	TGTGCCAGCAGTGGCTCCACAGATACGCAGTATTTT
NA	TRBV5-1	many	TRBJ2-7	CASSFADTYEQYF	TGCGCCAGCAGCTTTGCAGATACCTACGAGCAGTACTTC